This T cell receptor (beta chain) was observed in a study of molecular identifiers for immune sequencing clone quantification. Germline CDR1 reads SQVTM; CDR2 reads ANQGSEA. The V end was cut by 6 bases, the J end by 6 bases, with 21 bases between. The CDR3 spans 14 residues. TCRdb independently ran MiXCR on the PCR reads; one entry per CDR3 protein. The table has 20,000 to 25,000 distinct CDR3 sequences, roughly 18% seen once; the top ten hold about 0.99%. This clonotype originated in a human donor in good health. Some libraries in this study had Jurkat cell RNA spiked in. The chain combines TRBV29-1 with TRBJ2-7; D may be TRBD1 (6 bases). Material for sequencing was naive CD8+ T cells from blood, with Jurkat cell RNA spiked in. Regarding subset: FACS-sorted CD8+CD4-CCR7+CD45RA+ naive T cells. The DNA for the CDR3 is TGCAGCGTCGAAAGACATGCCCGAGGGGGCGAGCAGTACTTC. It yields the protein CSVERHARGGEQYF.